Listed here are 10 T cell receptor beta chains from one sample, sequenced in a study of Ad26.COV2.S vaccination and SARS-CoV-2 variants. The data were produced by immunoSEQ multiplex PCR, yet TCRdb's version contains in-frame clones alone and is incomplete. The table lists about 350,000 clones, roughly 81% of them singletons, with 3% to 4% in the top ten. As to treatment: about 20 received Ad26.COV2.S at low or high dose, single or two shots; 5 received placebo; per-sample allocation not given. Collection of the samples took place on day 63 after the first injection of vaccine or placebo. Sample: peripheral blood, taken in a trial of Ad26.COV2.S vaccine versus placebo. These receptors originate from a person between 18 and 60 years old who received the Ad26.COV2.S COVID-19 vaccine or a placebo.

The V and J genes are TRBV5-7 and TRBJ2-7; D may be TRBD1 (6 bases). TRBV5-7 is given ORF status, its function remaining uncertain. V dropped 3 bases and J dropped 2 bases, with 9 bases sitting between them. The CDR3 is 13 residues long. CDR3 protein: CASSSTGTYEQYF. The CDR3 coding sequence is TGTGCCAGCAGCTCGACAGGAACCTACGAGCAGTACTTC.

The chain links TRBV5-6 to TRBJ2-7; 8 nucleotides align to TRBD2. J was trimmed by 1 base and V by 4 bases; bases with no gene match: 10. This CDR3 has 16 residues. Per germline, CDR1 SGHDT and CDR2 YYEEEE. The CDR3 nucleotides read TGTGCCAGCAGCCCCCCTCCAGCGGGAGAGTCCTACGAGCAGTACTTC. Translation: CASSPPPAGESYEQYF.

This chain uses TRBV5-1 with TRBJ2-7, with D possibly matching TRBD1 (6 bases). V was cut by 4 bases and J by 4 bases, with 21 bases left in between. Germline lookup yields CDR1 SGHRS and CDR2 YFSETQ. The CDR3 consists of 16 residues. The chain's CDR3 is CASSVTGTPGAYEQYF. In DNA, the CDR3 is TGCGCCAGCAGCGTCACAGGGACCCCTGGGGCTTACGAGCAGTACTTC. The variable domain in full, with the rest retrieved from reference TRBV5-1 and TRBJ2-7, is KAGVTQTPRYLIKTRGQQVTLSCSPISGHRSVSWYQQTPGQGLQFLFEYFSETQRNKGNFPGRFSGRQFSNSRSEMNVSTLELGDSALYLCASSVTGTPGAYEQYFGPGTRLTVT.

The gene calls are TRBV30 and TRBJ2-7, with D hard to call. Germline CDR1 and CDR2: GTSNPN and SVGIG (reference sequence). The CDR3 runs 14 residues. With 3 bases removed from V and 3 bases from J, the gap between germline ends came to 15 bases. Here the CDR3 reads CAWRAKEKGYEQYF. The CDR3, as DNA: TGTGCCTGGAGGGCCAAGGAGAAGGGCTACGAGCAGTACTTC.

The gene calls are TRBV7-2 and TRBJ1-2; a possible D gene is TRBD1 (5 bases). Trimming took off 4 bases at V and 3 bases at J, with 6 bases between the two ends. Germline CDR1 and CDR2: SGHTA and FQGNSA. The CDR3 is made up of 12 amino acids. In DNA form, the CDR3 reads TGTGCCAGCAGCTCCAGGGACTATGGCTACACCTTC. Protein: CASSSRDYGYTF.

The chain combines TRBV7-2 with TRBJ2-1; TRBD2 agrees at 8 bases. The V and J ends lost 3 bases and 4 bases, in that order; junction bases with no gene match: 2. Germline CDR1 and CDR2: SGHTA and FQGNSA. This CDR3 has 14 amino acids. CDR3 protein: CASSFRGRYNEQFF. In DNA form, the CDR3 reads TGTGCCAGCAGCTTTCGCGGGAGGTACAATGAGCAGTTCTTC. The full variable domain, with the rest looked up from reference TRBV7-2 and TRBJ2-1, is GAGVSQSPSNKVTEKGKDVELRCDPISGHTALYWYRQSLGQGLEFLIYFQGNSAPDKSGLPSDRFSAERTGGSVSTLTIQRTQQEDSAVYLCASSFRGRYNEQFFGPGTRLTVL.

The chain uses TRBV7-2 and TRBJ2-2; D is unresolved. The V gene's germline CDR1 is SGHTA and CDR2 FQGNSA. CDR3 length: 14 residues. The V end lost 3 bases, the J end lost 3 bases, and 8 bases lay between the germline ends. The CDR3: CASSLRSYTGELFF. The CDR3 DNA reads TGTGCCAGCAGCTTGAGGTCGTACACCGGGGAGCTGTTTTTT.

The chain couples TRBV2 to TRBJ1-5; D is perhaps TRBD1 (5 bases). The CDR3 runs to 15 residues. Germline V lookup: CDR1 SNHLY, CDR2 FYNNEI. V dropped 5 bases and J dropped 0 bases, with 11 bases sitting between them. CDR3 sequence reads: CASSPQGFSNQPQHF. The CDR3 nucleotides read TGTGCCAGCAGTCCCCAGGGATTTAGCAATCAGCCCCAGCATTTT.

The chain has TRBV7-6 and TRBJ1-1; D is ambiguous. Trimming shortened V by 2 bases and J by 1 base, and 5 bases separated the two germline ends. Germline loops: CDR1 SGHVS, CDR2 FNYEAQ. The CDR3 consists of 13 residues. The CDR3 reads CASSLIANTEAFF. The CDR3 region has the DNA TGTGCCAGCAGCTTAATCGCGAACACTGAAGCTTTCTTT.

In DNA, the CDR3 is TGTGCCAGCTCACCGGGGCGGACGGAAAATTATAACTATGGCTACACCTTC. It yields the protein CASSPGRTENYNYGYTF. The J gene is TRBJ1-2, the V gene TRBV18; possible D gene TRBD1, 5 bases. V was trimmed by 3 bases and J by 1 base, leaving 18 bases between them. This CDR3 has 17 residues. CDR1 and CDR2 (germline): KGHSH, LQKENI. Combining the CDR3 with reference TRBV18 and TRBJ1-2 gives the whole variable domain NAGVMQNPRHLVRRRGQEARLRCSPMKGHSHVYWYRQLPEEGLKFMVYLQKENIIDESGMPKERFSAEFPKEGPSILRIQQVVRGDSAAYFCASSPGRTENYNYGYTFGSGTRLTVV.